These 4 T cell receptor beta chains share one sample of origin, sequenced in a study of shared clonotypes between healthy human individuals. Assay used: immunoSEQ multiplex PCR; TCRdb lists only in-frame clones, some missing. The sample contains some 580,000 clones, almost 97% of which appear only once. The sequenced material came from naive CD4+ T cells sorted from blood. Sample subset: CD45RA+ positively selected. These receptors all come from a woman in her 30s in good health.

This chain links TRBV5-4 with TRBJ2-3; perhaps D is TRBD1 or TRBD2 (6 bases each). The CDR3 is made up of 16 amino acids. Germline values: CDR1 SGHNT, CDR2 YYREEE (reference sequence). V was trimmed by 5 bases and J by 1 base, leaving 17 bases between them. As DNA, the CDR3 is TGTGCCAGCAGGCTTGAAGGGGGGTTGGGCACAGATACGCAGTATTTT. This sequence encodes CASRLEGGLGTDTQYF.

J is TRBJ2-3 and V is TRBV27; D is ambiguous. Trimming removed 6 bases from V and 1 base from J, with 8 bases in between. Germline V CDR1 and CDR2: MNHEY, SMNVEV (reference sequence). This CDR3 has 13 amino acids. CDR3 in amino acids: CASSKRGTDTQYF. The CDR3 region has the DNA TGTGCCAGCAGCAAACGCGGCACAGATACGCAGTATTTT.

Regarding this clone: In the same sample, other DNA sequences code for this CDR3. The chain uses TRBV28 and TRBJ2-1, with 12 bases lining up with TRBD2. The length of the CDR3 is 15 residues. With V trimmed by 0 bases and J by 7 bases, 1 base remained unmatched. The germline V gene encodes CDR1 MDHEN and CDR2 SYDVKM. This CDR3 is CASSLWTSGSNEQFF. CDR3 in DNA: TGTGCCAGCAGTTTATGGACTAGCGGGAGTAATGAGCAGTTCTTC.

The rearrangement links TRBV28 to TRBJ1-4; unclear D gene. This CDR3 spans 12 amino acids. Germline assignment: CDR1 MDHEN and CDR2 SYDVKM. V was cut by 5 bases and J by 7 bases, with 8 bases left in between. This CDR3 is CASSPLSEKLFF. The CDR3 DNA reads as TGTGCCAGCAGTCCTTTGTCTGAAAAACTGTTTTTT.